Sequencing of this T cell receptor (beta chain) was carried out in a study of blood T cell repertoires in COVID-19. Looking at the study overall: Material from acute and convalescent COVID-19 was sourced from the United States, Italy and Spain. The analysed material was cDNA or gDNA that came from T cells, B-cell-depleted T cells, or PBMCs.

Trimming pared 10 bases from V and 12 bases from J, leaving 16 bases between. This CDR3 is built from 11 residues. Under the authors' procedure: Using reference gene primer amplification, nucleated cell counts were estimated. Clones were sequenced by immunoSEQ multiplex PCR, and TCRdb holds only the in-frame ones, with some missing. Clone size and the V and J calls come from that table; the DNA yielded D and trimming. The table has 230,000 or so clones, 80% to 90% seen once. The clonotype comes from a woman between 40 and 50 years old who had recovered from COVID-19. The chain employs TRBV12-3 or TRBV12-4 and TRBJ2-1, with D perhaps TRBD2 (5 bases). Sequenced sample: peripheral blood. CDR3 nucleotides: TGTGCCACCACCCTTGGACTCAGGCAGTTCTTC. Translation: CATTLGLRQFF.